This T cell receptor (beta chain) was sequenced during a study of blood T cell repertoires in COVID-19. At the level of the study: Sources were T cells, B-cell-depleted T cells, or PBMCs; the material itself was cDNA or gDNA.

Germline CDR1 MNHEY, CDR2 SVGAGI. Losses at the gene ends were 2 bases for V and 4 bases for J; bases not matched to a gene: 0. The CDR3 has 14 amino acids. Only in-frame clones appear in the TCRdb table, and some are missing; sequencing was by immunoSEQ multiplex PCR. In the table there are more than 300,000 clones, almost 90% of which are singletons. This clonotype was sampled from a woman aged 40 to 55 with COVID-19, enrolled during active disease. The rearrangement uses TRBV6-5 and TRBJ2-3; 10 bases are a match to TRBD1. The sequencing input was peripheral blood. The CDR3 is CASSYDRGPDTQYF. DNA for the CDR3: TGTGCCAGCAGTTACGACAGGGGGCCAGATACGCAGTATTTT.